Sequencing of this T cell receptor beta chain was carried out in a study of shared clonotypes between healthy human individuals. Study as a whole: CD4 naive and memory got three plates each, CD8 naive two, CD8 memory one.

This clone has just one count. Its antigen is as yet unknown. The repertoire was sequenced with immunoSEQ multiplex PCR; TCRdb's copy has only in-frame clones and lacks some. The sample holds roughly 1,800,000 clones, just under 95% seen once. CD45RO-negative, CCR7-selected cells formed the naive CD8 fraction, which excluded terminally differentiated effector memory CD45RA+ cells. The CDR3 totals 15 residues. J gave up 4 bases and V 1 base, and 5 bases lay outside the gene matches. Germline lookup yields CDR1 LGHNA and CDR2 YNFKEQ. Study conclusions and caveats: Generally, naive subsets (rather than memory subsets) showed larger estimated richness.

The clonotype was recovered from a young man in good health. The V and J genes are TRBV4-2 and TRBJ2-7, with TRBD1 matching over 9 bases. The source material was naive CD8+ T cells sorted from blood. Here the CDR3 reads CASSQVEGQGYEQYF. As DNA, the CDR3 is TGTGCCAGCAGCCAAGTAGAGGGACAGGGATACGAGCAGTACTTC.